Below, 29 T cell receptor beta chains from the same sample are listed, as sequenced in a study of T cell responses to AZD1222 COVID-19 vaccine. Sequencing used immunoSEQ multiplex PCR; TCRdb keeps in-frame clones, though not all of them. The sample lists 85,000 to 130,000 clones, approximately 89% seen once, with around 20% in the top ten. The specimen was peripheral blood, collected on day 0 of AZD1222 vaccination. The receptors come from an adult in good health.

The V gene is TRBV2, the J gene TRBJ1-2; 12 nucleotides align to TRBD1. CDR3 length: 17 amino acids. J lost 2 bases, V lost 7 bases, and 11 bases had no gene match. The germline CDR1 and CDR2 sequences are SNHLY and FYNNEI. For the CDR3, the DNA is TGTGCCAGCATGTATCGGGACAGGGGGCGTGGAAACTATGGCTACACCTTC. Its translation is CASMYRDRGRGNYGYTF.

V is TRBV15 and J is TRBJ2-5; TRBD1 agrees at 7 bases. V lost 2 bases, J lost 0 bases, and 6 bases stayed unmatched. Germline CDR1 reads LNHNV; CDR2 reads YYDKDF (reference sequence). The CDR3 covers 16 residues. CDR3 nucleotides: TGTGCCACCAGCAGACCCGGGACAGTGTACCAAGAGACCCAGTACTTC. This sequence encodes CATSRPGTVYQETQYF.

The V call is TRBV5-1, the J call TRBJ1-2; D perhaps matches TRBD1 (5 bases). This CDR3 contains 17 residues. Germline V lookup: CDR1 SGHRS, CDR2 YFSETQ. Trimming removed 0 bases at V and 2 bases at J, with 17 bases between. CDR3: CASSLGAQGVGNYGYTF. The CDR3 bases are TGCGCCAGCAGCTTGGGCGCTCAAGGGGTGGGGAACTATGGCTACACCTTC.

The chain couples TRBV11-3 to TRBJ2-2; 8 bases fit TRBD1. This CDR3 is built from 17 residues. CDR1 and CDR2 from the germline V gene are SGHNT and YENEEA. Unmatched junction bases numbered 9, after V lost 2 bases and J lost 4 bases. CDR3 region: CASSLLFGTGPTGELFF. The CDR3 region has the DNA TGTGCCAGCAGCTTATTATTTGGGACAGGTCCCACCGGGGAGCTGTTTTTT.

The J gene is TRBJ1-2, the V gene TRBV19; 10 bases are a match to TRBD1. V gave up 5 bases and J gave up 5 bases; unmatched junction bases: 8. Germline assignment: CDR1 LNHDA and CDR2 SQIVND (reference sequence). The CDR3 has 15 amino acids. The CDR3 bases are TGTGCCAGTAGTTGGAAATGGACAGGGGGTTATGGCTACACCTTC. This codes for CASSWKWTGGYGYTF.

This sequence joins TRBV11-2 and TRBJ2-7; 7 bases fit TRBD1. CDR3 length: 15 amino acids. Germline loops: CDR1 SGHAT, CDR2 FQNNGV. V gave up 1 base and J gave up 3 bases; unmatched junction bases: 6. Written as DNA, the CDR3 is TGTGCCAGCAGCTTAGGATTTCGACAGGGCTACGAGCAGTACTTC. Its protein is CASSLGFRQGYEQYF.

CDR3 region: CASSDLRGANYGYTF. The DNA for the CDR3 is TGCGCCAGCAGTGATTTGCGGGGAGCTAACTATGGCTACACCTTC. The chain couples TRBV10-2 to TRBJ1-2; D gene uncertain. V shed 3 bases and J shed 0 bases, with 11 bases lying between them. Germline values: CDR1 WSHSY, CDR2 SAAADI. This CDR3 spans 15 amino acids.

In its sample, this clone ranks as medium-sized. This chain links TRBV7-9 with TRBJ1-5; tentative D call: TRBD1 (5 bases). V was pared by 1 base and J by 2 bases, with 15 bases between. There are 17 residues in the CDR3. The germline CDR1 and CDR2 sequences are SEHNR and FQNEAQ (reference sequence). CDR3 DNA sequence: TGTGCCAGCAGCTTAGGGCGTGGGGACTACGGCAATCAGCCCCAGCATTTT. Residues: CASSLGRGDYGNQPQHF.

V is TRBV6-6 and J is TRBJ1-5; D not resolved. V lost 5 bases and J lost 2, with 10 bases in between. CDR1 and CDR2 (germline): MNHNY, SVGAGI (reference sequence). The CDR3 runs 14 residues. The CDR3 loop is CASSLPAGNQPQHF. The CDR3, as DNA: TGTGCCAGCAGTCTCCCGGCGGGCAATCAGCCCCAGCATTTT.

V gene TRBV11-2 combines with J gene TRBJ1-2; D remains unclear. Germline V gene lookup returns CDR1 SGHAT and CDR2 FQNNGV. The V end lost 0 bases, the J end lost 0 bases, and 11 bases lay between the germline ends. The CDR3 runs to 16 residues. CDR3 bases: TGTGCCAGCAGCTTAGATCTTCATTCCGCTAACTATGGCTACACCTTC. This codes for CASSLDLHSANYGYTF. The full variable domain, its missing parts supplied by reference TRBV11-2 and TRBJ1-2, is EAGVAQSPRYKIIEKRQSVAFWCNPISGHATLYWYQQILGQGPKLLIQFQNNGVVDDSQLPKDRFSAERLKGVDSTLKIQPAKLEDSAVYLCASSLDLHSANYGYTFGSGTRLTVV.

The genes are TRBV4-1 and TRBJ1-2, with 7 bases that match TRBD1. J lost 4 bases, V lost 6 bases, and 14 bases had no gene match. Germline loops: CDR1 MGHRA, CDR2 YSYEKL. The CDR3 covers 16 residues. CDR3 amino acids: CASSFGGLRGAYGYTF. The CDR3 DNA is TGCGCCAGCAGTTTTGGTGGGCTCAGGGGGGCCTATGGCTACACCTTC.

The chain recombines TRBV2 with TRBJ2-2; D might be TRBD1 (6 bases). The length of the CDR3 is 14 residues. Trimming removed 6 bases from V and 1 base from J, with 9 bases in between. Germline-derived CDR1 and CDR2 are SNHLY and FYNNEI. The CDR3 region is CASSQDRNTGELFF. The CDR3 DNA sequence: TGTGCCAGCAGCCAGGACAGGAACACCGGGGAGCTGTTTTTT.

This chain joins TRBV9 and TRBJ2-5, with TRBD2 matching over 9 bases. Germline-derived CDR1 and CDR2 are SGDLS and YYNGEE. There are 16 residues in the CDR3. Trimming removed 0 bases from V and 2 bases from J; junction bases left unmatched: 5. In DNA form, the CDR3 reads TGTGCCAGCAGCGTAGGCACTAGCGGGCGACAAGAGACCCAGTACTTC. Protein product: CASSVGTSGRQETQYF.

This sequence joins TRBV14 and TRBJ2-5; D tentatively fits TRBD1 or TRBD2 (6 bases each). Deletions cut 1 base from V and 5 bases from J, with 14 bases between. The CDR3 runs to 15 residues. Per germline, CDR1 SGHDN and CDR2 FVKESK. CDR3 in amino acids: CASSQGGARRETQYF. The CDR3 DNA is TGTGCCAGCAGCCAAGGGGGGGCGCGTCGGGAGACCCAGTACTTC.

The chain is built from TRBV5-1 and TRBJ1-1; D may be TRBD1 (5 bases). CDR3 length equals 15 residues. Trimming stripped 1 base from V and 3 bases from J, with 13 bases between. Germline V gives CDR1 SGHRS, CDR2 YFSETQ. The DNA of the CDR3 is TGCGCCAGCAGCTTGTGGTCAGGACATTACACTGAAGCTTTCTTT. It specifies CASSLWSGHYTEAFF.

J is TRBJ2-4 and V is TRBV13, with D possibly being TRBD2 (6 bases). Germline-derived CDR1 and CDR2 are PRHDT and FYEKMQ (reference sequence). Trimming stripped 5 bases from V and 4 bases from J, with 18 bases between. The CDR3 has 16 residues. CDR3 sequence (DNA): TGTGCCAGCAGCCCGACCGGGACTCGAGGAAAAAACATTCAGTACTTC. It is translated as CASSPTGTRGKNIQYF.

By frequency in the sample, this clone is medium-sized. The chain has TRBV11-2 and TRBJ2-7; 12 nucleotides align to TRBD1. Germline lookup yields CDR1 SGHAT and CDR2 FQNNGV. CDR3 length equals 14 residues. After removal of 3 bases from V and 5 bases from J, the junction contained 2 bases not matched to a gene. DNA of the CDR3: TGTGCCAGCAGCTTGGGGACAGGGGGCCACGAGCAGTACTTC. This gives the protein CASSLGTGGHEQYF.

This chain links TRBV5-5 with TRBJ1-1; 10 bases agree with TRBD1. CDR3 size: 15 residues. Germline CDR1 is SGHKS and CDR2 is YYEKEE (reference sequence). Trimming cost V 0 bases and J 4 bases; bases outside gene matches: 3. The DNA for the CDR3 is TGTGCCAGCAGCTTGGGACAGGGGGCGCGCACTGAAGCTTTCTTT. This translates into CASSLGQGARTEAFF.

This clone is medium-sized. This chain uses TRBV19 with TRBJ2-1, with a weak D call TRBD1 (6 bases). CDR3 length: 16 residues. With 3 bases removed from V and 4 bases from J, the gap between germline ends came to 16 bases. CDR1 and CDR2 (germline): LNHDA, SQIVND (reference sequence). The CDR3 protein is CASSIGLRGRYNEQFF. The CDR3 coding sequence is TGTGCCAGTAGTATCGGTTTGAGGGGGAGATACAATGAGCAGTTCTTC.

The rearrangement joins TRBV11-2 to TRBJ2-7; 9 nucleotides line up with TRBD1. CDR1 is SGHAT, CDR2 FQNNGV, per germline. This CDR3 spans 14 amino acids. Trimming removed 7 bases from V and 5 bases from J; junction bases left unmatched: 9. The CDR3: CASTLQGAMHEQYF. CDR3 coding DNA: TGTGCCAGCACCCTACAGGGGGCGATGCACGAGCAGTACTTC.

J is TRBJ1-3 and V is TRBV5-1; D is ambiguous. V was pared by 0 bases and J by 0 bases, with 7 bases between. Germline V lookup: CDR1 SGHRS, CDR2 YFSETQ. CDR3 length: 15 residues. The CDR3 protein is CASSLAGDSGNTIYF. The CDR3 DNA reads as TGCGCCAGCAGCTTGGCCGGCGACTCTGGAAACACCATATATTTT.

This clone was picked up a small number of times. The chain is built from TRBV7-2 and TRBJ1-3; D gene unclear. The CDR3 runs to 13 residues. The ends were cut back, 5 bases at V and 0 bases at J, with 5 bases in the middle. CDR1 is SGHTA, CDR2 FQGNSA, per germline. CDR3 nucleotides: TGTGCCAGCAGCCAAGGCTCTGGAAACACCATATATTTT. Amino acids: CASSQGSGNTIYF.

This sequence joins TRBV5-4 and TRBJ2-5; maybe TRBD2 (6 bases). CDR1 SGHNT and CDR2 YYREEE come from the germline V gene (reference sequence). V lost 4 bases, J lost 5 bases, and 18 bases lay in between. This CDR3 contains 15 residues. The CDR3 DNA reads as TGTGCCAGCAGCCCGACTAGTGGGCGGGTGGAGACCCAGTACTTC. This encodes CASSPTSGRVETQYF.

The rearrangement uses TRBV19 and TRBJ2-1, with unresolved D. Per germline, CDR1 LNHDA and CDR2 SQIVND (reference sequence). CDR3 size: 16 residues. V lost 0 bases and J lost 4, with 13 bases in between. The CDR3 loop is CASSIDPALTYNEQFF. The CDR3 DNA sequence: TGTGCCAGTAGTATAGATCCGGCCTTGACTTACAATGAGCAGTTCTTC. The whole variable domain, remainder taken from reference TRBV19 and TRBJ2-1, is DGGITQSPKYLFRKEGQNVTLSCEQNLNHDAMYWYRQDPGQGLRLIYYSQIVNDFQKGDIAEGYSVSREKKESFPLTVTSAQKNPTAFYLCASSIDPALTYNEQFFGPGTRLTVL.

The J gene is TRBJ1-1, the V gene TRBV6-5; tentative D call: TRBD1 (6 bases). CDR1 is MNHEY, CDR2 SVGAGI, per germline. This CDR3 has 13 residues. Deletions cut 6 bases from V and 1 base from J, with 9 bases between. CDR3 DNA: TGTGCCAGCAGGCAGACAGGGAACACTGAAGCTTTCTTT. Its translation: CASRQTGNTEAFF.

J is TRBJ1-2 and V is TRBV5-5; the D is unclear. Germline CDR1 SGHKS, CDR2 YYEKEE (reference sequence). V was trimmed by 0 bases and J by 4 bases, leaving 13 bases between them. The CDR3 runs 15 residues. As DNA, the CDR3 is TGTGCCAGCAGCTTGGTGTTGGTTCCCATCTATGGCTACACCTTC. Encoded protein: CASSLVLVPIYGYTF.

The CDR3 here is CASSVGPSGNTIYF. Written as DNA, the CDR3 is TGTGCCAGCAGCGTCGGACCTAGTGGAAACACCATATATTTT. The chain links TRBV5-4 to TRBJ1-3; D not resolved. Germline values: CDR1 SGHNT, CDR2 YYREEE (reference sequence). Trimming left V 4 bases short and J 3 bases short, with 11 bases between. This CDR3 spans 14 amino acids. Filled out from reference TRBV5-4 and TRBJ1-3, the complete variable domain reads ETGVTQSPTHLIKTRGQQVTLRCSSQSGHNTVSWYQQALGQGPQFIFQYYREEENGRGNFPPRFSGLQFPNYSSELNVNALELDDSALYLCASSVGPSGNTIYFGEGSWLTVV.

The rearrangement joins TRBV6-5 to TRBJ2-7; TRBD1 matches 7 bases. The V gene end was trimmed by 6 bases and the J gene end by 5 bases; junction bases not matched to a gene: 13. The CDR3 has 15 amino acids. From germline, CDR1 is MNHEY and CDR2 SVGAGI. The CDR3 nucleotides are TGTGCCAGCAGAGCTGAGGACAGGCAAACCCACGAGCAGTACTTC. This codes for CASRAEDRQTHEQYF.

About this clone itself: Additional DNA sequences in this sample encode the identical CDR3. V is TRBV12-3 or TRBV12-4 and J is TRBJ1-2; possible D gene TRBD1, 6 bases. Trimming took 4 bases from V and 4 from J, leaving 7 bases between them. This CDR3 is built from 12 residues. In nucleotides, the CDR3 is TGTGCCAGCAGTTCGACAGGCTATGGCTACACCTTC. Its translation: CASSSTGYGYTF.